This T cell receptor beta chain originates from a study of HIV-infected patients and healthy controls. The repertoire came from unfractionated whole blood and reflected all unsorted peripheral T cells. Peripheral blood, roughly 2.5 ml, was drawn for RNA extraction. cDNA was made from roughly 500 ng RNA using alpha and beta constant primers. Separate chain-specific third strand synthesis with multiplexing indices produced the alpha and beta libraries. Two random hexamers, added before amplification and joined, formed each molecule's 12-nucleotide barcode. A short first PCR added P5 and P7 adapter elements and a second index. In TCRdb, the 5' RACE reads were re-called with MiXCR into one record per CDR3 protein. The sample carries thousands of distinct CDR3 sequences, about 7.7% recorded once. Whole-study findings and limits: Compared with healthy controls, HIV-infected patients showed less CDR3 sharing between individuals.

This CDR3 comprises 15 residues. Germline V CDR1 and CDR2: MNHEY, SVGEGT. The ends lost 7 bases at V and 7 bases at J; junction bases unmatched: 12. This clonotype came up many times. Antigen: not known. The chain links TRBV6-2 or TRBV6-3 to TRBJ2-1; 8 bases align to TRBD2. The sample here was blood, taken before antiretroviral therapy. This clonotype was obtained from an adult with HIV infection. Here the CDR3 reads CASTSPGLGKNEQFF. CDR3 DNA: TGTGCCAGCACGTCCCCGGGACTAGGAAAAAATGAGCAGTTCTTC.